The rows below give T cell receptor beta chains drawn from one sample of a study of T cell changes during pregnancy in multiple sclerosis. The assay was immunoSEQ multiplex PCR, and TCRdb's table has in-frame clones only and misses some. Of tens of thousands of clones listed, 75% to 95% are singletons. The starting material was CD4+ T cells from peripheral blood mononuclear cells, obtained in the second trimester of pregnancy. These receptors came from a female donor in good health, enrolled as a control in a pregnancy study. Each CDR3 is given with its conserved first and last residue.

j_call: TRBJ2-7; v_call: TRBV10-3; cdr3_aa: CATEREGRAPYEQYF
j_call: TRBJ1-6; v_call: TRBV30; cdr3_aa: CAVMKSSYNSPLHF
j_call: TRBJ2-7; v_call: TRBV28; cdr3_aa: CASSLYASDYEQYF
j_call: TRBJ1-1; v_call: TRBV19; cdr3_aa: CASREDMLITEAFF
j_call: TRBJ1-1; v_call: TRBV28; cdr3_aa: CASSLGQGLGDTEAFF
j_call: TRBJ1-5; v_call: TRBV16; cdr3_aa: CASSQTSSNQPQHF
j_call: TRBJ2-3; v_call: TRBV5-1; cdr3_aa: CASSLASSKSDTQYF
j_call: TRBJ2-3; v_call: TRBV29-1; cdr3_aa: CSVLTSTTDTQYF
j_call: TRBJ1-5; v_call: TRBV19; cdr3_aa: CASSPDSRYQPQHF
j_call: TRBJ2-7; v_call: TRBV7-9; cdr3_aa: CASSFEIKGVKQYF
j_call: TRBJ2-5; v_call: TRBV7-2; cdr3_aa: CASSLSFSVRETQYF
j_call: TRBJ1-1; v_call: TRBV11-3; cdr3_aa: CASSYGMNTEAFF
j_call: TRBJ2-7; v_call: TRBV15; cdr3_aa: CATSRDSRLAESYEQYF
j_call: TRBJ2-1; v_call: TRBV25-1; cdr3_aa: CASSHGTPSYNEQFF
j_call: TRBJ1-6; v_call: TRBV4-2; cdr3_aa: CASSRDREGSPLHF
j_call: TRBJ1-2; v_call: TRBV5-6; cdr3_aa: CASSLVRLEYGYTF
j_call: TRBJ1-5; v_call: TRBV10-2; cdr3_aa: CASSMDSRNQPQHF
j_call: TRBJ1-4; v_call: TRBV28; cdr3_aa: CASSSSPFNEKLFF